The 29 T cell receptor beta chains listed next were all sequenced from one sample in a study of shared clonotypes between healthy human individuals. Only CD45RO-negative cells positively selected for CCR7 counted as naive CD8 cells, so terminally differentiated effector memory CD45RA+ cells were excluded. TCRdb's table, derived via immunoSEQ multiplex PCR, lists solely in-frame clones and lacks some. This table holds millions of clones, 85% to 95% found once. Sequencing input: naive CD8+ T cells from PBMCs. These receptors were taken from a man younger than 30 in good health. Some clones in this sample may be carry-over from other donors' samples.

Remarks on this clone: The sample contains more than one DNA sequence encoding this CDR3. DNA for the CDR3: TGTGCCAGCAGCGTAGACGGGACTAGCTCCTACAATGAGCAGTTCTTC. It yields the protein CASSVDGTSSYNEQFF. The chain recombines TRBV9 with TRBJ2-1, with TRBD2 identical over 8 bases. Trimming at V came to 0 bases and at J to 0 bases, leaving 2 bases not matched to a gene. The CDR3 runs to 16 residues. The germline V gene encodes CDR1 SGDLS and CDR2 YYNGEE. The full variable domain, with the rest looked up from reference TRBV9 and TRBJ2-1, is DSGVTQTPKHLITATGQRVTLRCSPRSGDLSVYWYQQSLDQGLQFLIQYYNGEERAKGNILERFSAQQFPDLHSELNLSSLELGDSALYFCASSVDGTSSYNEQFFGPGTRLTVL.

The chain's CDR3 is CASSFSPYSNQPQHF. CDR3 sequence (DNA): TGTGCCAGCAGTTTTTCCCCCTATAGCAATCAGCCCCAGCATTTT. The V gene is TRBV27, the J gene TRBJ1-5; D remains unclear. There are 15 residues in the CDR3. V was clipped by 3 bases and J by 0 bases, with 9 bases between them. Germline V gene lookup returns CDR1 MNHEY and CDR2 SMNVEV (reference sequence).

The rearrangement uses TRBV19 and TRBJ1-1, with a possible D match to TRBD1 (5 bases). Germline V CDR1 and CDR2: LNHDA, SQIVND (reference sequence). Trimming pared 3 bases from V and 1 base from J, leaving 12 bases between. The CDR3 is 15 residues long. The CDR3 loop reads CASSIIRVGNTEAFF. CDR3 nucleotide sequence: TGTGCCAGTAGTATTATCAGGGTTGGGAACACTGAAGCTTTCTTT.

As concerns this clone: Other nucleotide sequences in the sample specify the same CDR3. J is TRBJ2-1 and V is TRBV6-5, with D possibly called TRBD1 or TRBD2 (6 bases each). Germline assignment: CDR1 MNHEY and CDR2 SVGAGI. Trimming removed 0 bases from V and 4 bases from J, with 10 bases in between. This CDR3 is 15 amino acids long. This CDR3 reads CASSYSGAGYNEQFF. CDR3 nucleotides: TGTGCCAGCAGTTACTCGGGGGCGGGGTACAATGAGCAGTTCTTC.

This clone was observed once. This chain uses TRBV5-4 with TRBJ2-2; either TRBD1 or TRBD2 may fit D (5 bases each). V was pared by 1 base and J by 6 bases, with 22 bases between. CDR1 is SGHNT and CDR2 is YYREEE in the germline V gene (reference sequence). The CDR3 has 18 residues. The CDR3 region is CASSLYGDRILFSGELFF. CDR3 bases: TGTGCCAGCAGCTTGTATGGGGACCGAATACTATTCTCCGGGGAGCTGTTTTTT.

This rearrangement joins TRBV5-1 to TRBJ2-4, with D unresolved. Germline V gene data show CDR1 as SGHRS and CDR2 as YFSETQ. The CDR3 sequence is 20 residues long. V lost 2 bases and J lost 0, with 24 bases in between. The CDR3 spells CASSFPEITQELGAKNIQYF. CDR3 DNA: TGCGCCAGCAGCTTCCCCGAAATCACCCAAGAGCTGGGAGCCAAAAACATTCAGTACTTC.

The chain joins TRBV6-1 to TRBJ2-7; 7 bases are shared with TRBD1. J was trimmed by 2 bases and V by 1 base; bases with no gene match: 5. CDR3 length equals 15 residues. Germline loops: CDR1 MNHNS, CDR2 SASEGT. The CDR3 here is CASSEGGQAAYEQYF. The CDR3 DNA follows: TGTGCCAGCAGTGAAGGTGGACAGGCCGCCTACGAGCAGTACTTC.

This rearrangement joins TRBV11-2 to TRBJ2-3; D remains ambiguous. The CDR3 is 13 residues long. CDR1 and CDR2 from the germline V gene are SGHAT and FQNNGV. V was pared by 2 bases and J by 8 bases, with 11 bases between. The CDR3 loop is CASSLTLTGTQYF. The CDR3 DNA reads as TGTGCCAGCAGCTTAACACTCACTGGTACGCAGTATTTT. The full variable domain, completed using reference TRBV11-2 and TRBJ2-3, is EAGVAQSPRYKIIEKRQSVAFWCNPISGHATLYWYQQILGQGPKLLIQFQNNGVVDDSQLPKDRFSAERLKGVDSTLKIQPAKLEDSAVYLCASSLTLTGTQYFGPGTRLTVL.

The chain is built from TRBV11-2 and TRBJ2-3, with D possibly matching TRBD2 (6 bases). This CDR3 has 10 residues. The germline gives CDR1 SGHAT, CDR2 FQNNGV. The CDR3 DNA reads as TGTGGGGGGGAGACAGATACGCAGTATTTT. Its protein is CGGETDTQYF.

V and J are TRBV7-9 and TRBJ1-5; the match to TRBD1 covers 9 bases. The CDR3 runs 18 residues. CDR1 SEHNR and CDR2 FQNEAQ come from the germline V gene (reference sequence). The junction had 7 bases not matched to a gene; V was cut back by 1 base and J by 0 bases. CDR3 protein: CASSLGEGQGYSNQPQHF. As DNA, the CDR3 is TGTGCCAGCAGCTTAGGAGAGGGACAGGGCTATAGCAATCAGCCCCAGCATTTT.

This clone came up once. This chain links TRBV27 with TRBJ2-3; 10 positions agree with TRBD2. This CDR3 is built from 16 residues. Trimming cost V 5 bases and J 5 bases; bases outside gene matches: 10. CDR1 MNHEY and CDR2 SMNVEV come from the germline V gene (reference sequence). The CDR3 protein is CASSADLAGEEDTQYF. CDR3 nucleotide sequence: TGTGCCAGCAGTGCCGATCTAGCGGGAGAGGAAGATACGCAGTATTTT.

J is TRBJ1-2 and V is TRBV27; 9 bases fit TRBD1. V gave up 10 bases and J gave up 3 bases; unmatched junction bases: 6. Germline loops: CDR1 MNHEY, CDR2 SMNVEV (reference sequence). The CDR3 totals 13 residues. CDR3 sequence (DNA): TGTGCCACCAGGGACAGGGCGTACTATGGCTACACCTTC. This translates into CATRDRAYYGYTF.

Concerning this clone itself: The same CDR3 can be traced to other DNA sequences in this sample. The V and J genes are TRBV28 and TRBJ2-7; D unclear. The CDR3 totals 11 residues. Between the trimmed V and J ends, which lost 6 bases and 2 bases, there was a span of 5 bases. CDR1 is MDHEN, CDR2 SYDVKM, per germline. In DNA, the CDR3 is TGTGCCAGCAGCCTGACCTACGAGCAGTACTTC. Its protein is CASSLTYEQYF.

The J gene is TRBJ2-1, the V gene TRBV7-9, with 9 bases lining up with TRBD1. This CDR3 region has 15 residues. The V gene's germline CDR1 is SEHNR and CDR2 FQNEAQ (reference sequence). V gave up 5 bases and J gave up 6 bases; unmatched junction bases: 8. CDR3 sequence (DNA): TGTGCCAGCAGCCGGGGACAGGGTCTTTTCAATGAGCAGTTCTTC. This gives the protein CASSRGQGLFNEQFF.

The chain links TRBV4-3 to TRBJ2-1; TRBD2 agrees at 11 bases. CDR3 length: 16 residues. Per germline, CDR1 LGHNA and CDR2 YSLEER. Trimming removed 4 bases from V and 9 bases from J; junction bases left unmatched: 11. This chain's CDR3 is CASSRWGLADQGEQFF. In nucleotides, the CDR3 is TGCGCCAGCAGCCGATGGGGACTAGCGGACCAGGGTGAGCAGTTCTTC.

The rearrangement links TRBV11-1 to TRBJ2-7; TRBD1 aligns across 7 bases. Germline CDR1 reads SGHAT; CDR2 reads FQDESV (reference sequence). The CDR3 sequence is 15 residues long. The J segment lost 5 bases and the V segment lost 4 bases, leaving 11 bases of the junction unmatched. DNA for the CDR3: TGTGCCAGCAGCTCCCGGGACAGTTTGCCTCACGAGCAGTACTTC. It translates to CASSSRDSLPHEQYF.

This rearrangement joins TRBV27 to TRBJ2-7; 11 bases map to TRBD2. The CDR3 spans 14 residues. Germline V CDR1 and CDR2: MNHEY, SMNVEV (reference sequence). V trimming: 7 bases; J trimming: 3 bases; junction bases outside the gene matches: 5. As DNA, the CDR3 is TGTGCCAGCATGGTACTAGCGGGAGACTACGAGCAGTACTTC. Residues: CASMVLAGDYEQYF.

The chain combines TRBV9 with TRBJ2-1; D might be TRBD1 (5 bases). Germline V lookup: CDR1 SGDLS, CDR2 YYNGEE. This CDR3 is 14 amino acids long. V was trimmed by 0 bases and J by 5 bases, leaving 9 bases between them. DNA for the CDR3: TGTGCCAGCAGCGTAGTAATAGGGGACAATGAGCAGTTCTTC. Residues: CASSVVIGDNEQFF.

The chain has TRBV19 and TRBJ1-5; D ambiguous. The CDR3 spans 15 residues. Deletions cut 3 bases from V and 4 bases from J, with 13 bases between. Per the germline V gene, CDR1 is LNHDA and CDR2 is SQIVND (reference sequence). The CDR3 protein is CASSILSGSNQPQHF. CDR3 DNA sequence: TGTGCCAGTAGTATTTTAAGTGGGTCGAATCAGCCCCAGCATTTT. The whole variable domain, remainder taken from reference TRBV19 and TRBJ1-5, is DGGITQSPKYLFRKEGQNVTLSCEQNLNHDAMYWYRQDPGQGLRLIYYSQIVNDFQKGDIAEGYSVSREKKESFPLTVTSAQKNPTAFYLCASSILSGSNQPQHFGDGTRLSIL.

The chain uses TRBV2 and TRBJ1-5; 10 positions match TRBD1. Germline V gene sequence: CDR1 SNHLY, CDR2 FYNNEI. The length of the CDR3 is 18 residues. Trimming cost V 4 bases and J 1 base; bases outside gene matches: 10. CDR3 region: CASSVVTGGSASNQPQHF. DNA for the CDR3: TGTGCCAGCAGTGTTGTGACAGGGGGCTCAGCGAGCAATCAGCCCCAGCATTTT.

The CDR3 DNA follows: TGTGCCAGCAGTCAGGGGCTCAATCAGCCCCAGCATTTT. Its translation is CASSQGLNQPQHF. The chain combines TRBV6-1 with TRBJ1-5; D perhaps matches TRBD1 (6 bases). CDR3 size: 13 residues. Germline loops: CDR1 MNHNS, CDR2 SASEGT. Trimming stripped 5 bases from V and 3 bases from J, with 8 bases between.

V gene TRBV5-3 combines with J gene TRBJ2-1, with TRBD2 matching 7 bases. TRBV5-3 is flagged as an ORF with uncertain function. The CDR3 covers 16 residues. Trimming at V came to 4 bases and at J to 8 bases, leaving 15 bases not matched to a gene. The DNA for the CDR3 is TGTGCCAGAAGCAGTACTAGCGACGGGATGGTATATGAGCAGTTCTTC. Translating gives CARSSTSDGMVYEQFF.

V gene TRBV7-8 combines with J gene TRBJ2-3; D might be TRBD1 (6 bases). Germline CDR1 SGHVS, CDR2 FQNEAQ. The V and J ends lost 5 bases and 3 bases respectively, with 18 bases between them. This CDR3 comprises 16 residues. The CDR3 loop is CASSEKPGHRTDTQYF. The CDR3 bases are TGTGCCAGCAGCGAGAAACCGGGACATCGGACAGATACGCAGTATTTT.

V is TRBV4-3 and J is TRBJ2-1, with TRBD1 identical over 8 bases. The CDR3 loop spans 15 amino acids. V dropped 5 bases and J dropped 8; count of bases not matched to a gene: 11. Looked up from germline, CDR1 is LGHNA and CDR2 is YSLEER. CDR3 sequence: CASSVLGQALDEQFF. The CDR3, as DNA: TGCGCCAGCAGCGTCCTGGGACAGGCACTGGATGAGCAGTTCTTC.

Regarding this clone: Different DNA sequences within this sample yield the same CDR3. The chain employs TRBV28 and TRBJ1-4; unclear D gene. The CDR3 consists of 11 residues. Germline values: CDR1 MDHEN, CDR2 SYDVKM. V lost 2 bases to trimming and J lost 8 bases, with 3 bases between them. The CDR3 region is CASSLGEKLFF. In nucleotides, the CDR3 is TGTGCCAGCAGTTTAGGGGAAAAACTGTTTTTT. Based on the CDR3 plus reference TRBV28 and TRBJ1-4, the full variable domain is DVKVTQSSRYLVKRTGEKVFLECVQDMDHENMFWYRQDPGLGLRLIYFSYDVKMKEKGDIPEGYSVSREKKERFSLILESASTNQTSMYLCASSLGEKLFFGSGTQLSVL.

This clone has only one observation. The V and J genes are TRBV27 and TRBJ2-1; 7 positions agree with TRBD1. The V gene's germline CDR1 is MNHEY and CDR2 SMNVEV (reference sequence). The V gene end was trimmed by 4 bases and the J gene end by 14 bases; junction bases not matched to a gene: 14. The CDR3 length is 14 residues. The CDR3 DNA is TGTGCCAGCAGTTCAAGGACAGGCAGGACTCTTGAGTTCTTC. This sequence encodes CASSSRTGRTLEFF.

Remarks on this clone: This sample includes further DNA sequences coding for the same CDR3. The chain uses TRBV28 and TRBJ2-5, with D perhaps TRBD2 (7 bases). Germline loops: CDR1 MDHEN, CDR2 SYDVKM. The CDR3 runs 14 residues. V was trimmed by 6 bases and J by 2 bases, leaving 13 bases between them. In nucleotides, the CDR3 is TGTGCCAGCAGCCGTAGGGGGGGGCAAGAGACCCAGTACTTC. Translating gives CASSRRGGQETQYF.

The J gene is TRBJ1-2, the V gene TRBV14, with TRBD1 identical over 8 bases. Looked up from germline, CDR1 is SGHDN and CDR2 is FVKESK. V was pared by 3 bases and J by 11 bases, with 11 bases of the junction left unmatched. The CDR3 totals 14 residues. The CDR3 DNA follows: TGTGCCAGCAGCCACGGACAGGGTTCTTTCGGATACACCTTC. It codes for CASSHGQGSFGYTF. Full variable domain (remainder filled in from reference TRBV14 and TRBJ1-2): EAGVTQFPSHSVIEKGQTVTLRCDPISGHDNLYWYRRVMGKEIKFLLHFVKESKQDESGMPNNRFLAERTGGTYSTLKVQPAELEDSGVYFCASSHGQGSFGYTFGSGTRLTVV.

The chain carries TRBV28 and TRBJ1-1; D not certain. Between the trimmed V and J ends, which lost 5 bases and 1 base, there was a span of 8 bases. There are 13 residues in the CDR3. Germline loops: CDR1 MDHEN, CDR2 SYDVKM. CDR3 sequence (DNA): TGTGCCAGCAGTCCTGACTGGAACACTGAAGCTTTCTTT. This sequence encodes CASSPDWNTEAFF. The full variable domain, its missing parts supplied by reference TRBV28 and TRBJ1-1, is DVKVTQSSRYLVKRTGEKVFLECVQDMDHENMFWYRQDPGLGLRLIYFSYDVKMKEKGDIPEGYSVSREKKERFSLILESASTNQTSMYLCASSPDWNTEAFFGQGTRLTVV.